This TCR beta chain was found in a study of long-term antiretroviral therapy in people with HIV. Study results and caveats: Post-ART diversity increased but stayed below transplant donor controls. ART adherence, viral resistance and therapy changes were undocumented.

Sequencing relied on immunoSEQ assay v3.0, run at survey level. Sequenced by immunoSEQ multiplex PCR; TCRdb stores in-frame clones only, minus some. Among about 19,000 clones, around nine tenths were seen once, and the ten largest hold 8% to 11%. At least one PBMC sample before ART and at least two after were required. Germline CDR1 is SGDLS and CDR2 is YYNGEE. Trimming cost V 0 bases and J 2 bases, with 3 bases left between them. This CDR3 region has 14 residues. Details on this clone: Its antigen remains unidentified.

The sequence was obtained from a man aged 35-49 years with HIV. The material sequenced was unsorted PBMCs, taken 0.5 years after starting antiretroviral therapy. V is TRBV9 and J is TRBJ2-6; D remains ambiguous. CDR3 in DNA: TGTGCCAGCAGCGTAGACCCTGGGGCCAACGTCCTGACTTTC. This codes for CASSVDPGANVLTF.